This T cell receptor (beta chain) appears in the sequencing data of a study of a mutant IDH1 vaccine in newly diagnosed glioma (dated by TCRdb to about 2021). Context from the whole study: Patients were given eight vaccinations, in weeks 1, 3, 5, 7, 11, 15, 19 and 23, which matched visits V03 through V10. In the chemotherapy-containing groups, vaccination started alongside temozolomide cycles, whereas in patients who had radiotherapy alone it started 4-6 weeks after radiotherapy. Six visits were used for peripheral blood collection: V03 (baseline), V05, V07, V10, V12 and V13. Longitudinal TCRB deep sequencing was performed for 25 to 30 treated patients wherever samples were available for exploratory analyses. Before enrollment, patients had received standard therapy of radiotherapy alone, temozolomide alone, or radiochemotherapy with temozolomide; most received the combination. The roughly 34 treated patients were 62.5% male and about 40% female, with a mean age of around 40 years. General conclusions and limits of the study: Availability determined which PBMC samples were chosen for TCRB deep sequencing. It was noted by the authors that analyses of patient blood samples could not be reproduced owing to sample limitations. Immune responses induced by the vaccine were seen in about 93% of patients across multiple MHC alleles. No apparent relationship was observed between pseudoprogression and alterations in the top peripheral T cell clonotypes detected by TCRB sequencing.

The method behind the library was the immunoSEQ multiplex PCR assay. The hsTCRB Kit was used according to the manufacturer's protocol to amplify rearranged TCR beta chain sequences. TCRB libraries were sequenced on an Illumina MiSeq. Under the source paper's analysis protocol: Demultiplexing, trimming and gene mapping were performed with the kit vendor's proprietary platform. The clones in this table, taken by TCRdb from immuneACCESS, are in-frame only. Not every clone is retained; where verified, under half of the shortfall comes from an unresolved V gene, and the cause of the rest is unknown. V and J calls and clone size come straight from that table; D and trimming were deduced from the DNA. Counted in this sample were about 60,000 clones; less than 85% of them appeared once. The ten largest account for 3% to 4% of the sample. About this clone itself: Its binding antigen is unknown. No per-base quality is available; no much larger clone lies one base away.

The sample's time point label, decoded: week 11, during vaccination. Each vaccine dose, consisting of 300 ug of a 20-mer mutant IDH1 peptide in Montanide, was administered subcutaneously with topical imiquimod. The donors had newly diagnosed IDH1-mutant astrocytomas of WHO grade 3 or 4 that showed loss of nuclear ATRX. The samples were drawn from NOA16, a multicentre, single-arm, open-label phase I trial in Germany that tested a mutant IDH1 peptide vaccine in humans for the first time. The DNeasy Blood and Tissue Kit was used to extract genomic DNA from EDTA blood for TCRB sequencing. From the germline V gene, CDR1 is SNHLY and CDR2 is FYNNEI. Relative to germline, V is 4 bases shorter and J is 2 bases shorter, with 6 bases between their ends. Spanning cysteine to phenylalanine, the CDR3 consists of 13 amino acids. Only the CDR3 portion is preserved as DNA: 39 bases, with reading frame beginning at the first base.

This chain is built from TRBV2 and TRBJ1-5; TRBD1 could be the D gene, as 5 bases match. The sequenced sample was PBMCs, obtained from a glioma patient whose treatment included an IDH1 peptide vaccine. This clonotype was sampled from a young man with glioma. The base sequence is TGTGCCAGCAGTGCACAGGGCAATCAGCCCCAGCATTTT. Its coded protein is CASSAQGNQPQHF.